This T cell receptor (beta chain) was sequenced for a study of blood T cell repertoires in COVID-19. V lost 6 bases to trimming and J lost 1 base; unmatched junction nucleotides: 10. The germline V gene has CDR1 KGHSH and CDR2 LQKENI. This CDR3 comprises 16 residues. Study processing details: By means of reference gene primer amplification, nucleated cell counts were estimated. Clones were read by immunoSEQ multiplex PCR, and TCRdb kept only the in-frame ones, dropping some. The DNA was the basis for D and trimming; V, J and clone size are from that table. This sample has 150,000 or so clones, with 60% to 85% found just once.

The source is a woman older than 75 with active or convalescent COVID-19. Specimen: peripheral blood. V gene TRBV18 combines with J gene TRBJ1-1; TRBD1 matches 8 bases. The CDR3: CASSTHGGQENTEAFF. The CDR3 DNA follows: TGTGCCAGCTCCACACACGGGGGACAGGAGAACACTGAAGCTTTCTTT.